The clone carrying this T cell receptor beta chain was recorded a few times. The sample is drawn from a study of early T cells in non-severe SARS-CoV-2 infection. TCRdb ran MiXCR on the 5' RACE reads and lists one entry per CDR3 protein. This table holds some 89,000 distinct CDR3 sequences, 11% found once. The sequence was obtained from an adult who was a healthcare worker with PCR-confirmed SARS-CoV-2 infection or an uninfected control (not recorded which). The input for sequencing was whole blood, taken at baseline.

The CDR3 DNA is TGTGCCAGCAGTTACACAGCCAGATCAACTAATGAAAAACTGTTTTTT. This codes for CASSYTARSTNEKLFF. This chain connects TRBV6-5 to TRBJ1-4; no clear D. CDR1 and CDR2 (germline): MNHEY, SVGAGI. The CDR3 spans 16 residues. Between the trimmed V and J ends, which lost 2 bases and 0 bases, there was a span of 10 bases.